This T cell receptor (beta chain) was observed in a study of molecular identifiers for immune sequencing clone quantification. J was trimmed by 3 bases and V by 0 bases; bases with no gene match: 7. The CDR3 has 15 amino acids. Germline V gene sequence: CDR1 DFQATT, CDR2 SNEGSKA (reference sequence). Using its own MiXCR run on the PCR reads, TCRdb lists one record per CDR3 protein. The sample yields under 650,000 distinct CDR3 sequences, just under 20% seen once. The origin of this receptor is a human donor in good health. Some libraries in this study had Jurkat cell RNA spiked in. Material for sequencing was naive CD8+ T cells from blood, with Jurkat cell RNA spiked in. The subset was: FACS-sorted CD8+CD4-CCR7+CD45RA+ naive T cells. This chain joins TRBV20-1 and TRBJ1-1; TRBD1 matches at 7 bases. Here the CDR3 DNA reads TGCAGTGCTAGAGATCTGGGGCAGGGGGACACTGAAGCTTTCTTT. Protein sequence: CSARDLGQGDTEAFF.